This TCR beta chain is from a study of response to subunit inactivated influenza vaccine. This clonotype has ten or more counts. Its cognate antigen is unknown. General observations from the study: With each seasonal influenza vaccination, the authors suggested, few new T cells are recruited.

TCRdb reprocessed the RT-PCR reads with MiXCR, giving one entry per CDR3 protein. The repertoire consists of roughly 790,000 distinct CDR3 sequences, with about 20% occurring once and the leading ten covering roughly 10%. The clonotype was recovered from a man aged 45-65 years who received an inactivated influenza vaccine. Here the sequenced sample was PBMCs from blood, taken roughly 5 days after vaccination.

The CDR3 DNA is TGCGCCAGCAGTGAGTCTTACGCCGGGGAGCTGTTTTTT. Its translation: CASSESYAGELFF. V usage is TRBV10-1 and J usage is TRBJ2-2, with D uncertain. V was shortened by 0 bases and J by 6 bases, with 5 bases between the two germline ends. The CDR3 has 13 amino acids. Germline lookup yields CDR1 WNHNN and CDR2 SYGVQD (reference sequence).